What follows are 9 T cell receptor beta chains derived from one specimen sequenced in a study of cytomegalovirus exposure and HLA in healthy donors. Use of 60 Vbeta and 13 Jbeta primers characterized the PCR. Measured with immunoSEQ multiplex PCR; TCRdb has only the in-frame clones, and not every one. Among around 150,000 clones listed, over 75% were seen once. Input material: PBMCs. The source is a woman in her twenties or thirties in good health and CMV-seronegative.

The CDR3 sequence is CASSLVGGHYEQYF. The CDR3 region has the DNA TGTGCCAGCAGTCTGGTAGGGGGCCACTACGAGCAGTACTTC. This chain uses TRBV6-5 with TRBJ2-7; 7 positions match TRBD1. Germline V gives CDR1 MNHEY, CDR2 SVGAGI. Trimming cost V 5 bases and J 3 bases; bases outside gene matches: 7. CDR3 length: 14 residues.

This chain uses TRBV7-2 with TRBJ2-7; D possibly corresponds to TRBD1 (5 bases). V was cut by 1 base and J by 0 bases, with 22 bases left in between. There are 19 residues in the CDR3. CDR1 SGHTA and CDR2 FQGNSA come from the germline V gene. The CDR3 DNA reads TGTGCCAGCAGCTTAGACGGCTCGTACAGGACGTTGAGCTCCTACGAGCAGTACTTC. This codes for CASSLDGSYRTLSSYEQYF.

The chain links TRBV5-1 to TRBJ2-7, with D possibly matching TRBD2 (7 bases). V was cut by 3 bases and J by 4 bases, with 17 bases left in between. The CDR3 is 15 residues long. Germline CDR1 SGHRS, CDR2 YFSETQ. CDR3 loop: CASSSGWGGQYEQYF. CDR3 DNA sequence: TGCGCCAGCAGCTCGGGCTGGGGGGGACAATACGAGCAGTACTTC.

As DNA, the CDR3 is TGTGCCAGCAGCCAAGATTCGTACGGGACAGCCTTGGAAGAGACCCAGTACTTC. Residues: CASSQDSYGTALEETQYF. The V call is TRBV4-2, the J call TRBJ2-5; 7 nucleotides agree with TRBD1. This CDR3 region has 18 residues. Germline assignment: CDR1 LGHNA and CDR2 YNFKEQ. V lost 0 bases to trimming and J lost 3 bases; unmatched junction nucleotides: 13.

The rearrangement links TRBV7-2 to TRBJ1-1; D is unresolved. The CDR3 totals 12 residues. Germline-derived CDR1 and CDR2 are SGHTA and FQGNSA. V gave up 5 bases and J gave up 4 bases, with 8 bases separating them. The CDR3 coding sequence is TGTGCCAGCAGCATGAGTGGCACTGAAGCTTTCTTT. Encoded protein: CASSMSGTEAFF. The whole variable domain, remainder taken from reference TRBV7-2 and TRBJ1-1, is GAGVSQSPSNKVTEKGKDVELRCDPISGHTALYWYRQSLGQGLEFLIYFQGNSAPDKSGLPSDRFSAERTGGSVSTLTIQRTQQEDSAVYLCASSMSGTEAFFGQGTRLTVV.

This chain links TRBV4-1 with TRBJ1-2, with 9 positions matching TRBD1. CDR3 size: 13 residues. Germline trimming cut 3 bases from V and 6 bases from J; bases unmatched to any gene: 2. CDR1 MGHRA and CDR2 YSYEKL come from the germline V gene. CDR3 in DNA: TGCGCCAGCAGCCACACAGGGGGCGATGGCTACACCTTC. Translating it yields CASSHTGGDGYTF.

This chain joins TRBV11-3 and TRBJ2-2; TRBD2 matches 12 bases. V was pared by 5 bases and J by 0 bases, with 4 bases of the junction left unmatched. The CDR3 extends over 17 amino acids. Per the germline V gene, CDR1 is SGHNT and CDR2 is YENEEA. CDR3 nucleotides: TGTGCCAGCAGCCCCCGGACTAGCGGGACGAACACCGGGGAGCTGTTTTTT. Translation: CASSPRTSGTNTGELFF.

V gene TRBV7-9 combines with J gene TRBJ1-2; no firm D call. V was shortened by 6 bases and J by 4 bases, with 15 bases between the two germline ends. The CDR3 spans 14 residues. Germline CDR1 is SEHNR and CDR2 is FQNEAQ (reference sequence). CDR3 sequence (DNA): TGTGCCAGCAGTTTAACAGACCCACTCTATGGCTACACCTTC. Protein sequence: CASSLTDPLYGYTF.

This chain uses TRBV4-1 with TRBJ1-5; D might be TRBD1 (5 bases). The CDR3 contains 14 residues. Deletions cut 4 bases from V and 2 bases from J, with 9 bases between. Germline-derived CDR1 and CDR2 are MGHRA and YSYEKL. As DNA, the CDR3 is TGCGCCAGCAGCCCGGGGGGTGGCAATCAGCCCCAGCATTTT. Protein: CASSPGGGNQPQHF.